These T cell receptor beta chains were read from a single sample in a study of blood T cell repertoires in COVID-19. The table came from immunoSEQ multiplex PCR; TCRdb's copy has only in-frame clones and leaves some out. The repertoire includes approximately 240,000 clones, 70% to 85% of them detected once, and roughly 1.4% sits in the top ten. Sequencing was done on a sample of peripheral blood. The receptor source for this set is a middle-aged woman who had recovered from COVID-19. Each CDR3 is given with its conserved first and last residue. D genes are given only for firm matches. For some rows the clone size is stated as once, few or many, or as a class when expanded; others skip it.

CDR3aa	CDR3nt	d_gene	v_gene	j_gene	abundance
CASSSRTSGYTDTQYF	TGCGCCAGCAGCTCCCGGACTAGCGGATACACAGATACGCAGTATTTT	TRBD2	TRBV5-1	TRBJ2-3	-
CASSFKTSGAYEQYF	TGTGCCAGCAGCTTCAAGACTAGCGGCGCTTACGAGCAGTACTTC	TRBD2	TRBV5-8	TRBJ2-7	-
CASSLVAGQGAKNIQYF	TGTGCCAGCAGCTTAGTAGCGGGACAGGGAGCCAAAAACATTCAGTACTTC	-	TRBV7-9	TRBJ2-4	-
CASSRGQTTNYGYTF	TGTGCCAGCAGTAGGGGACAGACTACTAACTATGGCTACACCTTC	TRBD1	TRBV28	TRBJ1-2	-
CASSQDHGTGELFF	TGTGCCAGCAGCCAAGATCACGGCACCGGGGAGCTGTTTTTT	-	TRBV3-1/TRBV3-2	TRBJ2-2	few
CASKDPSGGDNEQFF	TGCGCCAGCAAAGACCCTAGCGGGGGTGACAATGAGCAGTTCTTC	TRBD2	TRBV5-1	TRBJ2-1	-
CASSKRQAAVDIQYF	TGTGCCAGCAGTAAGAGACAGGCGGCGGTAGACATTCAGTACTTC	-	TRBV6-2/TRBV6-3	TRBJ2-4	once
CASSVLGGGGETQYF	TGTGCCAGCAGCGTATTAGGCGGGGGGGGAGAGACCCAGTACTTC	TRBD2	TRBV9	TRBJ2-5	-
CATRTGGSGANVLTF	TGTGCCACGAGGACAGGGGGTTCTGGGGCCAACGTCCTGACTTTC	TRBD1	TRBV28	TRBJ2-6	-
CASSSGLAGGLLTDTQYF	TGTGCCAGCAGCTCTGGACTAGCGGGGGGGTTATTGACAGATACGCAGTATTTT	TRBD2	TRBV7-6	TRBJ2-3	-
CASSLDRVDGYTF	TGTGCCAGCAGTTTGGACAGGGTCGATGGCTACACCTTC	TRBD1	TRBV12-3/TRBV12-4	TRBJ1-2	-
CASSLSASTSEAFF	TGCGCCAGCAGCTTGTCTGCCAGTACATCTGAAGCTTTCTTT	-	TRBV5-1	TRBJ1-1	-
CSVYGHSTGDSEKLFF	TGCAGCGTATACGGACATTCGACAGGCGACAGTGAAAAACTGTTTTTT	-	TRBV29-1	TRBJ1-4	-
CASSLGAAGRGNEQFF	TGTGCCAGCAGCTTGGGAGCAGCGGGCAGAGGCAATGAGCAGTTCTTC	-	TRBV5-6	TRBJ2-1	few
CASSLGTPVEEQYF	TGCGCCAGCAGCTTGGGGACTCCGGTCGAAGAGCAGTACTTC	-	TRBV5-1	TRBJ2-7	-
CASSATGGPGELFF	TGTGCCAGCAGCGCGACAGGGGGGCCCGGGGAGCTGTTTTTT	TRBD1	TRBV6-4	TRBJ2-2	few
CASSVGVGLASTDTQYF	TGTGCCAGCAGCGTAGGGGTGGGACTAGCGAGCACAGATACGCAGTATTTT	TRBD2	TRBV9	TRBJ2-3	-
CASSQSPRGERNGYTF	TGCGCCAGCAGCCAGTCACCACGGGGTGAGCGGAATGGCTACACCTTC	-	TRBV4-3	TRBJ1-2	-
CASSFLAGVGNTQYF	TGCGCCAGCAGCTTCCTAGCGGGGGTCGGTAATACGCAGTATTTT	TRBD2	TRBV5-1	TRBJ2-3	-
CASSVAGASGNTIYF	TGTGCCAGCAGCGTAGCAGGGGCCTCTGGAAACACCATATATTTT	-	TRBV9	TRBJ1-3	-
CASGSSSTRTQYF	TGTGCTAGTGGTTCCTCCTCGACACGGACCCAGTACTTC	-	TRBV12-5	TRBJ2-5	-
CASSFDSYSGNTIYF	TGTGCCAGCAGCTTTGACAGCTACTCTGGAAACACCATATATTTT	-	TRBV5-6	TRBJ1-3	-
CATSPRVLNGYTF	TGTGCCACCAGCCCCAGGGTTTTGAATGGCTACACCTTC	-	TRBV15	TRBJ1-2	-
CASSSLGATNEKLFF	TGCGCCAGCAGCTCCCTAGGGGCAACTAATGAAAAACTGTTTTTT	-	TRBV4-1	TRBJ1-4	few
CASSPPGLSGGTEAFF	TGTGCCAGCTCACCACCGGGGCTAAGCGGGGGCACTGAAGCTTTCTTT	-	TRBV18	TRBJ1-1	-
CASRNRGFYGYTF	TGTGCCAGCAGGAACAGGGGTTTCTATGGCTACACCTTC	TRBD1	TRBV28	TRBJ1-2	once
CSVVRGARTEAFF	TGCAGCGTTGTCCGGGGGGCTCGGACTGAAGCTTTCTTT	-	TRBV29-1	TRBJ1-1	-
CASSRGRMGTDTQYF	TGTGCCAGCAGCCGAGGGAGGATGGGAACAGATACGCAGTATTTT	-	TRBV7-8	TRBJ2-3	-
CASSSAVGTEAFF	TGTGCCAGCAGCTCCGCGGTAGGCACTGAAGCTTTCTTT	-	TRBV12-3/TRBV12-4	TRBJ1-1	-
CASRKGGTETQYF	TGTGCCAGTAGAAAGGGGGGGACGGAGACCCAGTACTTC	-	TRBV19	TRBJ2-5	-
CASSFGTGGYTEAFF	TGTGCCAGCAGCTTTGGGACAGGGGGCTACACTGAAGCTTTCTTT	TRBD1	TRBV5-6	TRBJ1-1	-
CASRGDLTDTQYF	TGTGCCAGCAGGGGAGACCTCACAGATACGCAGTATTTT	-	TRBV2	TRBJ2-3	-
CASSLDGDYGYTF	TGCGCCAGCAGCTTAGACGGAGACTATGGCTACACCTTC	-	TRBV5-1	TRBJ1-2	-
CASSETGTGLYGYTF	TGTGCCAGCAGTGAAACCGGGACAGGGCTCTATGGCTACACCTTC	TRBD1	TRBV6-1	TRBJ1-2	-
CATLPGQMNTEAFF	TGTGCCACCCTCCCGGGACAGATGAACACTGAAGCTTTCTTT	TRBD1	TRBV2	TRBJ1-1	-
CASSQDEGLADEETQYF	TGTGCCAGCAGCCAAGATGAAGGACTAGCGGACGAAGAGACCCAGTACTTC	TRBD2	TRBV3-1/TRBV3-2	TRBJ2-5	-
CASVLTGAGETQYF	TGTGCCAGCGTACTCACAGGGGCCGGGGAGACCCAGTACTTC	TRBD1	TRBV6-6	TRBJ2-5	-
CASHWTDEVF	TGTGCCAGCCATTGGACTGATGAAGTTTTC	-	TRBV7-4	TRBJ2-7	-
CASSNGVEAFF	TGTGCCAGCAGTAACGGAGTTGAAGCTTTCTTT	-	TRBV12-3/TRBV12-4	TRBJ1-1	once
CASSGPGTSGPDTQYF	TGTGCCAGCAGTGGACCCGGGACTAGCGGTCCAGATACGCAGTATTTT	TRBD2	TRBV25-1	TRBJ2-3	once
CASSFEWTGDPEQFF	TGCGCCAGCAGCTTCGAGTGGACAGGGGACCCAGAGCAGTTCTTC	TRBD1	TRBV5-1	TRBJ2-1	-
CASSDGGTGGYEQYF	TGCGCCAGCAGCGATGGAGGGACAGGGGGTTACGAGCAGTACTTC	TRBD1	TRBV5-1	TRBJ2-7	-
CASSLRLWGGTTDTQYF	TGTGCCAGCAGTTTGCGGTTGTGGGGAGGAACCACAGATACGCAGTATTTT	-	TRBV28	TRBJ2-3	-
CASSPTTGGQETQYF	TGTGCCAGCTCACCTACCACGGGGGGCCAGGAGACCCAGTACTTC	-	TRBV18	TRBJ2-5	-
CASSYSTGNYGYTF	TGTGCCAGCAGTTACTCGACAGGGAACTATGGCTACACCTTC	TRBD1	TRBV6-5	TRBJ1-2	-